This T cell receptor (beta chain) stems from a study of T cell responses to AZD1222 COVID-19 vaccine. Study as a whole: Analysis merged second doses at about 4 or about 12 weeks. Findings of the study overall: The study identified only five to seven AZD1222 recipients as seropositive at baseline. Breadth and depth of Spike-specific TCRs rose after two AZD1222 doses. Vaccine-related CD4 TCRs covered spike, predominating at 160-218 and 743-854.

Note on this clone: What it binds is not known.

Sequenced by immunoSEQ multiplex PCR; TCRdb stores in-frame clones only, minus some. Here the sample spans about 140,000 clones, over 85% being singletons. Sequencing used peripheral blood, obtained on day 0 of AZD1222 vaccination. The sequence derives from an adult in good health.

CDR3 DNA: TGTGCCAGCAGCATTGGGGGGCAAAATGGCTACACCTTC. Residues: CASSIGGQNGYTF. The V and J genes are TRBV11-2 and TRBJ1-2; TRBD1 might be the D (6 bases). V was shortened by 5 bases and J by 6 bases, with 13 bases between the two germline ends. This CDR3 is built from 13 residues. The germline gives CDR1 SGHAT, CDR2 FQNNGV.